What follows describes a single T cell receptor beta chain. These data belong to a study of radiotherapy plus CTLA-4 blockade in lung cancer. Study background: Among patients, over 15% showed objective responses, and roughly 30% had disease control.

This table comes from immunoSEQ multiplex PCR, and its TCRdb copy is limited to in-frame clones, with some not included. The sample holds tens of thousands of clones, around 87% seen once. CDR1 is SGHVS and CDR2 is FNYEAQ in the germline V gene. There are 14 residues in the CDR3. Trimming removed 1 base at V and 6 bases at J, with 12 bases between. Ipilimumab CTLA-4 blockade and focal radiation were given to patients with chemo-refractory metastatic non-small-cell lung cancer. The TCR sequence derives from a human donor with non-small cell lung cancer that progressed on radiotherapy plus ipilimumab. Sequenced material: peripheral blood, taken from a patient treated with radiotherapy plus ipilimumab. The chain is built from TRBV7-6 and TRBJ1-1; a possible D gene is TRBD1 (5 bases). The CDR3 reads CASSLGHPGAEAFF. Here the CDR3 DNA reads TGTGCCAGCAGCTTAGGCCACCCGGGGGCTGAAGCTTTCTTT.